This T cell receptor (beta chain) was sequenced during a study of blood T cell repertoires in COVID-19. The CDR3 extends over 15 amino acids. The ends were cut back, 0 bases at V and 4 bases at J, with 15 bases in the middle. Germline V lookup: CDR1 SQVTM, CDR2 ANQGSEA. Some clones are missing from TCRdb's copy, which holds only in-frame ones; the method was immunoSEQ multiplex PCR. The sample carries roughly 190,000 clones, around four fifths recorded once. The chain combines TRBV29-1 with TRBJ2-5; D perhaps matches TRBD2 (5 bases). This TCR derives from a woman in her 70s with COVID-19, enrolled during active disease. Source material: peripheral blood. In DNA form, the CDR3 reads TGCAGCGTTGAAGATCAAGAGGGAGAGGGAGAGACCCAGTACTTC. Its translation: CSVEDQEGEGETQYF.